This record looks at one TCR beta chain sequence and its context. TCRdb's copy holds only in-frame clones and misses some; the assay was immunoSEQ multiplex PCR. The table has 2 million to 2.5 million clones, roughly 90% seen once. The sample originates from a study of shared clonotypes between healthy human individuals. Whole-study context: CD8 memory received one plate per donor, CD8 naive two, CD4 memory three and CD4 naive three.

Per germline, CDR1 KGHSH and CDR2 LQKENI. Trimming stripped 6 bases from V and 0 bases from J, with 12 bases between. The CDR3 has 15 residues. The receptor's source is a man between 18 and 35 years old in good health. Some clones in this sample may be carry-over from other donors' samples. The sample comprised naive CD4+ T cells from PBMCs. Regarding subset: CD45RA+ positively selected. The rearrangement joins TRBV18 to TRBJ1-3; no firm D call. The CDR3 nucleotides read TGTGCCAGCTCCCCGGGCAGGCCCTCTGGAAACACCATATATTTT. Amino acid sequence: CASSPGRPSGNTIYF.